The 8 T cell receptor beta chains below come from one sample, sequenced in a study of regulatory T cells in long-lasting Graves disease (dated by TCRdb to the early 2020s). Per the publication, the time point label means: persistent/refractory GD, antithyroid drugs over 5 years with positive TRAb. For both TCR sequencing and RNA sequencing, RNA was extracted from PBMCs in TRIzol. The library was produced with multiplex PCR. The sequencer was an Illumina HiSeq 4000. To build TCR beta libraries, CDR3 regions were amplified by Arm-PCR using iRepertoire HTBI primers. The public reads were reanalyzed by TCRdb: fastp trimming at Q25, MiXCR alignment, in-frame beta chains only. All rows with the same CDR3 protein become a single entry with the most common DNA and genes. The sample has hundreds of thousands of distinct CDR3 sequences on record, roughly 23% of them singletons. Around 14% of the sample lies in the top ten.

The sequencing here drew on peripheral blood mononuclear cells (PBMCs), taken when the disease was refractory, from a patient treated with antithyroid drugs. The receptor set was obtained from a female donor with Graves disease.

There are many counts of this clonotype. V usage is TRBV7-2 and J usage is TRBJ2-7; 8 bases match TRBD2. The germline CDR1 and CDR2 sequences are SGHTA and FQGNSA. Unmatched junction bases numbered 7, after V lost 5 bases and J lost 7 bases. The CDR3 runs 13 residues. Here the CDR3 reads CASSPGGPGEQYF. DNA for the CDR3: TGTGCCAGCAGCCCGGGGGGGCCGGGTGAGCAGTACTTC. Drawing the rest from reference TRBV7-2 and TRBJ2-7, the complete variable domain is GAGVSQSPSNKVTEKGKDVELRCDPISGHTALYWYRQSLGQGLEFLIYFQGNSAPDKSGLPSDRFSAERTGGSVSTLTIQRTQQEDSAVYLCASSPGGPGEQYFGPGTRLTVT.

This clonotype was seen repeatedly, ten times or more. For the CDR3, the DNA is TGCAGTGCTGACCACGGACAGATTAGCAATCAGCCCCAGCATTTT. Translation gives CSADHGQISNQPQHF. The chain joins TRBV20-1 to TRBJ1-5, with D possibly being TRBD1 (6 bases). Germline-derived CDR1 and CDR2 are DFQATT and SNEGSKA (reference sequence). This CDR3 is built from 15 residues. Trimming removed 5 bases at V and 0 bases at J, with 14 bases between.

The V call is TRBV27, the J call TRBJ1-6; a possible D gene is TRBD1 (5 bases). Germline V gene sequence: CDR1 MNHEY, CDR2 SMNVEV (reference sequence). The germline V and J ends were trimmed by 8 bases and 7 bases, with 21 bases remaining between them. CDR3 length equals 16 residues. The CDR3 reads CASGPPTGRGNSPLHF. The CDR3 DNA follows: TGTGCCAGCGGTCCCCCTACGGGACGGGGAAATTCACCCCTCCACTTT.

This clonotype was detected ten times or more. The chain uses TRBV12-3 or TRBV12-4 and TRBJ1-1; perhaps TRBD1 as D (5 bases). This CDR3 spans 14 amino acids. The V gene lost 5 bases and the J gene lost 2 bases, with 12 bases spanning the gap. This CDR3 is CASSIGAYNTEAFF. CDR3 nucleotides: TGTGCCAGCAGTATAGGGGCGTATAACACTGAAGCTTTCTTT.

Ten or more counts support this clonotype. The rearrangement uses TRBV28 and TRBJ1-2; 9 bases map to TRBD1. The ends lost 7 bases at V and 5 bases at J; junction bases unmatched: 8. The CDR3 is made up of 14 amino acids. Looked up from germline, CDR1 is MDHEN and CDR2 is SYDVKM. CDR3 nucleotides: TGTGCCAGCAAATTGGACAGGGGCCCATATGGCTACACCTTC. This codes for CASKLDRGPYGYTF.

The count of this clonotype is one. The chain has TRBV20-1 and TRBJ1-1, with a possible D match to TRBD1 (6 bases). Germline V gene sequence: CDR1 DFQATT, CDR2 SNEGSKA (reference sequence). V shed 8 bases and J shed 3 bases, with 16 bases lying between them. This CDR3 region has 13 residues. This CDR3 is CSLRGEKDTEAFF. The CDR3 DNA reads TGCAGTCTTAGGGGGGAGAAGGACACTGAAGCTTTCTTT.

This clonotype was recorded many times. V gene TRBV28 combines with J gene TRBJ1-6, with TRBD1 identical over 7 bases. In germline, CDR1 is MDHEN, CDR2 SYDVKM. This CDR3 spans 17 amino acids. J was trimmed by 10 bases and V by 5 bases; bases with no gene match: 17. CDR3 sequence: CASSPLREGAKSSPLHF. CDR3 coding DNA: TGTGCCAGCAGTCCCCTCCGCGAGGGGGCGAAATCCTCACCCCTCCACTTT.

The chain joins TRBV19 to TRBJ1-4; no firm D call. The CDR3 sequence is 13 residues long. Germline V gene sequence: CDR1 LNHDA, CDR2 SQIVND (reference sequence). Trimming left V 8 bases short and J 5 bases short, with 12 bases between. Here the CDR3 DNA reads TGTGCCAGTCGAGACCTGTTCAATGAAAAACTGTTTTTT. This encodes CASRDLFNEKLFF.